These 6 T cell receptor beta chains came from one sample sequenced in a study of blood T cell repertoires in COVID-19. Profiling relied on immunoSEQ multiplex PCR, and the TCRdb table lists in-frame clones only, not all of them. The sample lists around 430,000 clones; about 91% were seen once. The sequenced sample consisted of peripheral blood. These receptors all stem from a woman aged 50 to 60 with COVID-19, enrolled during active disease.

The chain's CDR3 is CASSGQLLSGANVLTF. As DNA, the CDR3 is TGTGCCAGTAGTGGACAGCTACTCTCTGGGGCCAACGTCCTGACTTTC. The chain couples TRBV19 to TRBJ2-6, with a weak D call TRBD1 (6 bases). The CDR3 extends over 16 amino acids. V lost 5 bases to trimming and J lost 0 bases, with 11 bases between them. Germline-derived CDR1 and CDR2 are LNHDA and SQIVND (reference sequence).

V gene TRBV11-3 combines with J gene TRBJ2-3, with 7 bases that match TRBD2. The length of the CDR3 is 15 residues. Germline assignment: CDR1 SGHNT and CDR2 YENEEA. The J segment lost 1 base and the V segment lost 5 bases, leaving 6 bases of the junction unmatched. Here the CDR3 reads CASSPSGDRTDTQYF. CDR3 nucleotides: TGTGCCAGCAGCCCAAGCGGGGATCGCACAGATACGCAGTATTTT. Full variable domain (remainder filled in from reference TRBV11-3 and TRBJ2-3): EAGVVQSPRYKIIEKKQPVAFWCNPISGHNTLYWYLQNLGQGPELLIRYENEEAVDDSQLPKDRFSAERLKGVDSTLKIQPAELGDSAVYLCASSPSGDRTDTQYFGPGTRLTVL.

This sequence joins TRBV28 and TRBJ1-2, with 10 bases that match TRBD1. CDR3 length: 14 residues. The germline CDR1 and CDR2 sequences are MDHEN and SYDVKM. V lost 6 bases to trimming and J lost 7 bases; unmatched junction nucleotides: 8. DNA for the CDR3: TGTGCCAGCAGCCTGGACAGGGGGTCTCGTGGCTACACCTTC. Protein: CASSLDRGSRGYTF.

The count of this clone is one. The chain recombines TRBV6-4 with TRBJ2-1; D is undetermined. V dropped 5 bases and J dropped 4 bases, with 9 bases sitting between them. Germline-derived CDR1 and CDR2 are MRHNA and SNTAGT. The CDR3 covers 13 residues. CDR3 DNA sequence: TGTGCCAGCAGTCCTGAGCGATACAATGAGCAGTTCTTC. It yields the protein CASSPERYNEQFF.

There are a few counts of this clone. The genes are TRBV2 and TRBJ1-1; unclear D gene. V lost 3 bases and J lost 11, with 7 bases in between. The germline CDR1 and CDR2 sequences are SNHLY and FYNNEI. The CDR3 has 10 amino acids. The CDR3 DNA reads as TGTGCCAGCAGTGAGGCAACGGCTTTCTTT. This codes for CASSEATAFF.

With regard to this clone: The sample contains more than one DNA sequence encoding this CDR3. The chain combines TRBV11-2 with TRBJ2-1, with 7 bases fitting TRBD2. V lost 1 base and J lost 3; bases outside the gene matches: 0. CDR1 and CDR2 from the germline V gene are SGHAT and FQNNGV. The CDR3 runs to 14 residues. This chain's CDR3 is CASSLAGGYNEQFF. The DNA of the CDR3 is TGTGCCAGCAGCTTAGCGGGGGGCTACAATGAGCAGTTCTTC.